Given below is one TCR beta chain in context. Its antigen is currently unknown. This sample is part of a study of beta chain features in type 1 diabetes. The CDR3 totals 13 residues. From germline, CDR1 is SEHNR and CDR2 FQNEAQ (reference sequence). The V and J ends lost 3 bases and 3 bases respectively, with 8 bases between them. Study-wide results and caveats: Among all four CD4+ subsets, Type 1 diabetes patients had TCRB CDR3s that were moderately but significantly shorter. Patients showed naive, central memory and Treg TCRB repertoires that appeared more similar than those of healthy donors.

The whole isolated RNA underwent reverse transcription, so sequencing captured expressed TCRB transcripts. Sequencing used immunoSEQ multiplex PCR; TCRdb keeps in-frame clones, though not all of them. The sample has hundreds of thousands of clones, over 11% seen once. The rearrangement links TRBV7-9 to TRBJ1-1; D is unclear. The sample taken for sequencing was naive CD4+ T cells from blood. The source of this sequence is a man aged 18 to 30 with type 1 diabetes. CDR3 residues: CASSFTVDTEAFF. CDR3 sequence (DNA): TGTGCCAGCAGCTTCACGGTGGACACTGAAGCTTTCTTT. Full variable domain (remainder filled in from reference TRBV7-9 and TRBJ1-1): DTGVSQNPRHKITKRGQNVTFRCDPISEHNRLYWYRQTLGQGPEFLTYFQNEAQLEKSRLLSDRFSAERPKGSFSTLEIQRTEQGDSAMYLCASSFTVDTEAFFGQGTRLTVV.